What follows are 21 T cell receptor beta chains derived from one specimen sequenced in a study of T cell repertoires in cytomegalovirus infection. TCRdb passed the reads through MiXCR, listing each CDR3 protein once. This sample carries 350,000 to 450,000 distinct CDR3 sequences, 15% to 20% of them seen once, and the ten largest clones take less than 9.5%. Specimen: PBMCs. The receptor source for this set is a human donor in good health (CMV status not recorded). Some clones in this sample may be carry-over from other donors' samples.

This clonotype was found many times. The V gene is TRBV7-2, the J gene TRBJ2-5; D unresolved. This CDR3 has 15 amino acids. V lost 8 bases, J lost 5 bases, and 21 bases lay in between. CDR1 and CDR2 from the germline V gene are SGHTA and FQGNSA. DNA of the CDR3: TGTGCCAGCTCCCTAGATTTTGGTGGTGTGGAGACCCAGTACTTC. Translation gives CASSLDFGGVETQYF.

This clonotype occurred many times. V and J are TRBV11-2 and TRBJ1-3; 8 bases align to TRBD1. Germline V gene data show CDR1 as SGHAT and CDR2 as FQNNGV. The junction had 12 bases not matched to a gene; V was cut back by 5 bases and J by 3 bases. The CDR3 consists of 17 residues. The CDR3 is CASSPTRQGMFGNTIYF. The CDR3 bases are TGTGCCAGCAGCCCAACCAGACAGGGGATGTTTGGAAACACCATATATTTT.

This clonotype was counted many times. The CDR3 DNA reads as TGTGCCAGCAGCCCTCAGGGGTCGCATTCACCCCTCCACTTT. Translation: CASSPQGSHSPLHF. This chain connects TRBV7-2 to TRBJ1-6; tentative D call: TRBD1 (6 bases). V was cut by 5 bases and J by 8 bases, with 13 bases left in between. The CDR3 is made up of 14 amino acids. Per the germline V gene, CDR1 is SGHTA and CDR2 is FQGNSA.

As DNA, the CDR3 is TGTGCCAGCAGTTTGTCCCCTTCCCGGCCGACGGGGGACACCATATATTTT. Amino acids: CASSLSPSRPTGDTIYF. The V gene is TRBV12-3 or TRBV12-4, the J gene TRBJ1-3; perhaps TRBD1 as D (5 bases). Trimming stripped 3 bases from V and 8 bases from J, with 23 bases between. The CDR3 contains 17 residues.

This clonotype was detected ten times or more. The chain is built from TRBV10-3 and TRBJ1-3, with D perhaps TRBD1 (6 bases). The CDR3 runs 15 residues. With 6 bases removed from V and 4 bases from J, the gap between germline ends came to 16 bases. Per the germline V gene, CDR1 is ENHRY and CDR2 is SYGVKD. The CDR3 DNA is TGTGCCATCAGCCCAACACAGGGCTCAGGAAACACCATATATTTT. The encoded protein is CAISPTQGSGNTIYF.

DNA of the CDR3: TGTGCCAGCAGCTGGGGTGGACTTCGGGAGACCCAGTACTTC. It yields the protein CASSWGGLRETQYF. J is TRBJ2-5 and V is TRBV5-6, with D possibly being TRBD2 (5 bases). Germline-derived CDR1 and CDR2 are SGHDT and YYEEEE. The V end lost 3 bases, the J end lost 5 bases, and 14 bases lay between the germline ends. The CDR3 extends over 14 amino acids.

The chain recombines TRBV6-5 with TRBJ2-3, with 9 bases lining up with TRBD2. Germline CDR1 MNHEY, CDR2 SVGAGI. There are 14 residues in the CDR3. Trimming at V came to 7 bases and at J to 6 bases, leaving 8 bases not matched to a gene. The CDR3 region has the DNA TGTGCCAGCACGGGCGGGGGGGCCGGGGATACGCAGTATTTT. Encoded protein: CASTGGGAGDTQYF.

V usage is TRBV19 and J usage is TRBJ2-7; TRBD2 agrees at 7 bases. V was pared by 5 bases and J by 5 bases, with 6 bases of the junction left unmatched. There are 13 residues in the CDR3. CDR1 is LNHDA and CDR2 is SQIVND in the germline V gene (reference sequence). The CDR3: CASSYGLGDEQYF. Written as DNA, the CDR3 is TGTGCCAGTAGTTATGGACTAGGGGACGAGCAGTACTTC.

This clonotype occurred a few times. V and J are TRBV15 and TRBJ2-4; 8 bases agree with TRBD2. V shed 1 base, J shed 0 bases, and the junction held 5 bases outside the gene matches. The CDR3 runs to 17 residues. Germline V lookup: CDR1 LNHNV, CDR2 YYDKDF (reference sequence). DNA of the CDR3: TGTGCCACCAGCAGAGTTCGCGGGAGGCTAGCCAAAAACATTCAGTACTTC. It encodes CATSRVRGRLAKNIQYF.

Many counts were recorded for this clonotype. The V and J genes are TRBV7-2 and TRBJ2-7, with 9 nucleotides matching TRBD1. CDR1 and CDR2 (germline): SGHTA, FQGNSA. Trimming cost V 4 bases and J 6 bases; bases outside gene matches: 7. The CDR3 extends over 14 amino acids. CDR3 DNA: TGTGCCAGCAGCTCAAGGACAGGGGTCGTCGAGCAGTACTTC. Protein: CASSSRTGVVEQYF.

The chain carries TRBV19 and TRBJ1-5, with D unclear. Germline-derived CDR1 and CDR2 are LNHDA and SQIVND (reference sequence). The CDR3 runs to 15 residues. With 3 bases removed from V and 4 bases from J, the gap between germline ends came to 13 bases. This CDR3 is CASSMGKRRNQPQHF. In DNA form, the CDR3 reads TGTGCCAGTAGTATGGGGAAGCGGCGAAATCAGCCCCAGCATTTT.

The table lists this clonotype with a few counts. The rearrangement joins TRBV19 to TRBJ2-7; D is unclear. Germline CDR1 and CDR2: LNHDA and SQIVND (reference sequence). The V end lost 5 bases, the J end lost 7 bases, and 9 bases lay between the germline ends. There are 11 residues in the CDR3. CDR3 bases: TGTGCCAGTAGTGGGCCCCGGGAGCAGTACTTC. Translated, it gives CASSGPREQYF.

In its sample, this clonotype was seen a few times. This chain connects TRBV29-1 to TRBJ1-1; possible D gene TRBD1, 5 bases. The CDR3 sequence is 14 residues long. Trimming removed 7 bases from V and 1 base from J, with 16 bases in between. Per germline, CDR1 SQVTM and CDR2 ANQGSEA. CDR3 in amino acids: CSARWGIANTEAFF. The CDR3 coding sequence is TGCAGCGCGAGATGGGGCATAGCGAACACTGAAGCTTTCTTT.

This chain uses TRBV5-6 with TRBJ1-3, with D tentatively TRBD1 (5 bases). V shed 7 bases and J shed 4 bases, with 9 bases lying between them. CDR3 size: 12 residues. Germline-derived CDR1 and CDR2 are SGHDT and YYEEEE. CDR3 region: CASEGRGNTIYF. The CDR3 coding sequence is TGTGCCAGCGAGGGGAGAGGAAACACCATATATTTT. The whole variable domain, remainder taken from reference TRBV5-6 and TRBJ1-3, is DAGVTQSPTHLIKTRGQQVTLRCSPKSGHDTVSWYQQALGQGPQFIFQYYEEEERQRGNFPDRFSGHQFPNYSSELNVNALLLGDSALYLCASEGRGNTIYFGEGSWLTVV.

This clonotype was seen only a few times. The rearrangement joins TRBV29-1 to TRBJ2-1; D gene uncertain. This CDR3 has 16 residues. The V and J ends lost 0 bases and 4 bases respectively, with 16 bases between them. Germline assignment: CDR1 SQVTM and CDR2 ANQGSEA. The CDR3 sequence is CSVEDYATSNYNEQFF. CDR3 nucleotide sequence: TGCAGCGTTGAAGATTACGCGACCTCCAATTACAATGAGCAGTTCTTC.

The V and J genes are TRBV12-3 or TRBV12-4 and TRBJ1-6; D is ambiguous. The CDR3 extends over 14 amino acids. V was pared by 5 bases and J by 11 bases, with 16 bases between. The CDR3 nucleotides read TGTGCCAGCAGTGAGGACCGGGCAAGGGCACCCCTCCACTTT. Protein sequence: CASSEDRARAPLHF.

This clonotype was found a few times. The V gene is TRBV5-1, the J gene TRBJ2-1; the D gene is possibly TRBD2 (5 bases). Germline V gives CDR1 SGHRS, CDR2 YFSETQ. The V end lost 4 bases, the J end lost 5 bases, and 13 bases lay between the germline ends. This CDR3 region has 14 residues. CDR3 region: CASSSKRSDNEQFF. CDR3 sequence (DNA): TGCGCCAGCAGCAGTAAGCGGTCGGACAATGAGCAGTTCTTC.

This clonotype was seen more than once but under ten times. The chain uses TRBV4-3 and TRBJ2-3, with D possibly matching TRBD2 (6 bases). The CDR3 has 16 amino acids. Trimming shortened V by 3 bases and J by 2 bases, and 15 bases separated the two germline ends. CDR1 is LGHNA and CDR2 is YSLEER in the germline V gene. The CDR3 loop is CASSQDERVLTDTQYF. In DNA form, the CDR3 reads TGCGCCAGCAGCCAGGACGAGCGGGTCCTCACAGATACGCAGTATTTT.

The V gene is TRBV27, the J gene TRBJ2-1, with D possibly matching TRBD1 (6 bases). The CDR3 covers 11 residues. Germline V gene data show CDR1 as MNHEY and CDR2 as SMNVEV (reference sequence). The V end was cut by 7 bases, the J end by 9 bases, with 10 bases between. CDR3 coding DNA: TGTGCCAGCATTAGGGGGACTGAGCAGTTCTTC. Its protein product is CASIRGTEQFF.

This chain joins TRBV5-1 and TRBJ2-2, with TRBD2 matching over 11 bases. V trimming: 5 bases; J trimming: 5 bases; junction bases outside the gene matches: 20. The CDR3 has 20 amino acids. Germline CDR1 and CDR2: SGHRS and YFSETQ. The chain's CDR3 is CASRLPPNYTSGRRTGELFF. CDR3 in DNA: TGCGCCAGCAGGCTTCCTCCGAATTATACTAGCGGGAGACGTACCGGGGAGCTGTTTTTT.

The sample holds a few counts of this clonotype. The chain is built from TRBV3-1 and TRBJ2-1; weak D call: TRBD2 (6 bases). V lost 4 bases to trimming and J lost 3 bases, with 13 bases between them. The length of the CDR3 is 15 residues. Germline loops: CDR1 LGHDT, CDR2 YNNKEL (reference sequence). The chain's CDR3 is CASSPPGGDYNEQFF. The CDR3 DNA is TGTGCCAGCAGCCCCCCCGGCGGGGACTACAATGAGCAGTTCTTC.